The 9 T cell receptor beta chains given below trace back to one sample, sequenced in a study of shared clonotypes between healthy human individuals. Terminally differentiated effector memory CD45RA+ cells were excluded by CCR7 positive selection of CD45RO-negative cells. TCRdb's table, derived via immunoSEQ multiplex PCR, lists solely in-frame clones and lacks some. The table has some 740,000 clones, 90% to 95% seen once. Sample: naive CD8+ T cells sorted from blood. The receptors stem from a man aged 25 to 40 in good health.

The rearrangement joins TRBV2 to TRBJ2-7, with 10 bases aligning to TRBD1. CDR1 is SNHLY and CDR2 is FYNNEI in the germline V gene. The CDR3 is made up of 13 amino acids. V gave up 7 bases and J gave up 3 bases; unmatched junction bases: 3. The CDR3, as DNA: TGTGCCAGCAAATGGACAGGGGGCTACGAGCAGTACTTC. Translating it yields CASKWTGGYEQYF.

This sequence joins TRBV10-1 and TRBJ2-5; D is undetermined. V was cut by 4 bases and J by 5 bases, with 8 bases left in between. Germline V gene sequence: CDR1 WNHNN, CDR2 SYGVQD (reference sequence). CDR3 length: 12 amino acids. The CDR3 DNA follows: TGCGCCAGCAGTGGGCCCGGGGAGACCCAGTACTTC. Its protein is CASSGPGETQYF.

The gene calls are TRBV7-9 and TRBJ2-1; D ambiguous. The V gene lost 3 bases and the J gene lost 3 bases, with 18 bases spanning the gap. Germline V CDR1 and CDR2: SEHNR, FQNEAQ (reference sequence). The CDR3 spans 17 residues. The CDR3 DNA reads as TGTGCCAGCAGCTTCCCTCTTAGCAGACCGATCTACAATGAGCAGTTCTTC. Residues: CASSFPLSRPIYNEQFF.

The rearrangement links TRBV7-2 to TRBJ2-1; possible D gene TRBD2, 6 bases. CDR3 length: 16 amino acids. The V and J ends lost 5 bases and 0 bases respectively, with 14 bases between them. CDR1 and CDR2 from the germline V gene are SGHTA and FQGNSA. In DNA form, the CDR3 reads TGTGCCAGCAGCCGAGGAGGGTTTAACTCCTACAATGAGCAGTTCTTC. Protein: CASSRGGFNSYNEQFF.

The gene calls are TRBV7-6 and TRBJ2-7; D is perhaps TRBD1 (6 bases). CDR1 is SGHVS, CDR2 FNYEAQ, per germline. The CDR3 totals 13 residues. Trimming removed 1 base from V and 2 bases from J, with 6 bases in between. CDR3 protein: CASSLGGPYEQYF. The CDR3 DNA reads as TGTGCCAGCAGCTTAGGGGGGCCCTACGAGCAGTACTTC. Full variable domain (remainder filled in from reference TRBV7-6 and TRBJ2-7): GAGVSQSPRYKVTKRGQDVALRCDPISGHVSLYWYRQALGQGPEFLTYFNYEAQQDKSGLPNDRFSAERPEGSISTLTIQRTEQRDSAMYRCASSLGGPYEQYFGPGTRLTVT.

The rearrangement joins TRBV19 to TRBJ2-7; 7 nucleotides agree with TRBD1. Trimming took 6 bases from V and 3 from J; bases not matched to a gene: 11. Germline V gene lookup returns CDR1 LNHDA and CDR2 SQIVND (reference sequence). The CDR3 length is 15 residues. This CDR3 reads CASSPTGVHHYEQYF. The CDR3 DNA follows: TGTGCCAGTAGCCCCACAGGGGTTCATCACTACGAGCAGTACTTC.

This sequence joins TRBV25-1 and TRBJ2-1; possible D gene TRBD2, 5 bases. The germline gives CDR1 MGHDK, CDR2 SYGVNS. V was trimmed by 5 bases and J by 8 bases, leaving 13 bases between them. The CDR3 loop spans 13 amino acids. CDR3 residues: CASSTTSYYEQFF. Here the CDR3 DNA reads TGTGCCAGCAGTACCACTAGTTATTATGAGCAGTTCTTC.

This clone appeared a few times. The chain uses TRBV9 and TRBJ2-3; 7 nucleotides align to TRBD1. V was pared by 0 bases and J by 0 bases, with 4 bases of the junction left unmatched. Germline V lookup: CDR1 SGDLS, CDR2 YYNGEE. The CDR3 has 16 amino acids. CDR3 region: CASSVGTGLSTDTQYF. CDR3 sequence (DNA): TGTGCCAGCAGCGTAGGGACAGGACTTAGCACAGATACGCAGTATTTT.

For this clone: Just one base apart from a much larger clone, this may be a read error. This rearrangement joins TRBV9 to TRBJ2-3; no definite D call. The CDR3 contains 11 residues. The V end lost 7 bases, the J end lost 2 bases, and 5 bases lay between the germline ends. Looked up from germline, CDR1 is SGDLS and CDR2 is YYNGEE. This CDR3 reads CASGFTDTQYF. CDR3 bases: TGTGCCAGCGGCTTCACAGATACGCAGTATTTT.